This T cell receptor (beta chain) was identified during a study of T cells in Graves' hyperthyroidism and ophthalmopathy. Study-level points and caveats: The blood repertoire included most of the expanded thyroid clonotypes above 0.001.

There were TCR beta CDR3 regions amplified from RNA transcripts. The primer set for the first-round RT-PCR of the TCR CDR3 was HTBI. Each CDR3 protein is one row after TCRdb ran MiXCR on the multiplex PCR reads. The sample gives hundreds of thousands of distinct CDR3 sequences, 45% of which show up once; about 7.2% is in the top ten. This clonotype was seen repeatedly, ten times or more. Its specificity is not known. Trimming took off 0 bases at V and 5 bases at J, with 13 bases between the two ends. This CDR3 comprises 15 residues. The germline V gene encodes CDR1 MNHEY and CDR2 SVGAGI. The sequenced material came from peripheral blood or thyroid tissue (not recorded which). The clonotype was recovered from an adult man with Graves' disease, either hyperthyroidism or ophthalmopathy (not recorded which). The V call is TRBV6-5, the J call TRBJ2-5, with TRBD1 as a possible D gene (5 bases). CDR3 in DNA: TGTGCCAGCAGTTACTCGAACACAGGATGGGAGACCCAGTACTTC. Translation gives CASSYSNTGWETQYF.